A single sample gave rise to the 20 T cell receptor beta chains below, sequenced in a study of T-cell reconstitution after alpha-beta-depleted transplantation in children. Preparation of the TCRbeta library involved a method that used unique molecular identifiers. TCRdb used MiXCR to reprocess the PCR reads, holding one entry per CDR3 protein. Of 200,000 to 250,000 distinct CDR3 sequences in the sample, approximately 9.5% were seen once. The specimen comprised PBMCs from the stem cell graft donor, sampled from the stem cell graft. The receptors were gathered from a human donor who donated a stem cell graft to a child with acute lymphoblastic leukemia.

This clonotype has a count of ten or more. CDR3 coding DNA: TGTGCCAGCAGCTTGGCCTCAGCGGGGGTCTCCTACGAGCAGTACTTC. Translating it yields CASSLASAGVSYEQYF. V and J are TRBV5-4 and TRBJ2-7; 8 positions match TRBD2. The CDR3 runs 16 residues. Trimming at V came to 0 bases and at J to 0 bases, leaving 5 bases not matched to a gene. The germline V gene encodes CDR1 SGHNT and CDR2 YYREEE (reference sequence).

CDR3 amino acids: CASSLERQSSYNSPLHF. The CDR3 nucleotides are TGTGCCAGCAGCTTAGAACGACAGAGCTCCTATAATTCACCCCTCCACTTT. The chain combines TRBV7-6 with TRBJ1-6, with a possible D match to TRBD1 (5 bases). V was shortened by 1 base and J by 0 bases, with 10 bases between the two germline ends. Germline V gene data show CDR1 as SGHVS and CDR2 as FNYEAQ. The CDR3 is 17 amino acids. Full variable domain (remainder filled in from reference TRBV7-6 and TRBJ1-6): GAGVSQSPRYKVTKRGQDVALRCDPISGHVSLYWYRQALGQGPEFLTYFNYEAQQDKSGLPNDRFSAERPEGSISTLTIQRTEQRDSAMYRCASSLERQSSYNSPLHFGNGTRLTVT.

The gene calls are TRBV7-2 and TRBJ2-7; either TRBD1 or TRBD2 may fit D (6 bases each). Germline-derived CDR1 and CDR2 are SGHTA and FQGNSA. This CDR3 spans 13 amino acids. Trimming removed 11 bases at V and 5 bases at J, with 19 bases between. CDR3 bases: TGTGCCTCGAGGGGGGTAGGTGTCCACGAGCAGTACTTC. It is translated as CASRGVGVHEQYF.

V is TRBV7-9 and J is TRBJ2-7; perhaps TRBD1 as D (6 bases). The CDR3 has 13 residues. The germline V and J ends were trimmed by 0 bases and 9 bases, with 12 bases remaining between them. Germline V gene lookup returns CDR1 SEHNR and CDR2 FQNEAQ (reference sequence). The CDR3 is CASSLAGTTGQYF. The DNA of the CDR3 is TGTGCCAGCAGCTTAGCGGGGACAACCGGGCAGTACTTC. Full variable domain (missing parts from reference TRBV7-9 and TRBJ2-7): DTGVSQNPRHKITKRGQNVTFRCDPISEHNRLYWYRQTLGQGPEFLTYFQNEAQLEKSRLLSDRFSAERPKGSFSTLEIQRTEQGDSAMYLCASSLAGTTGQYFGPGTRLTVT.

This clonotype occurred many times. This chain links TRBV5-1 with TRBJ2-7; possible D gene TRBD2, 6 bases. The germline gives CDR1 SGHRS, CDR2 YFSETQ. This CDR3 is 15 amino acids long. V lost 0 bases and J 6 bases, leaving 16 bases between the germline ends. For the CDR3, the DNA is TGCGCCAGCAGCTTGGACGGTATGGAGGGGCTCGAGCAGTACTTC. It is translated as CASSLDGMEGLEQYF.

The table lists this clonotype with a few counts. CDR3 bases: TGCGCCAGCAGCTCTTCTAGGGTAGTAGAGACCCAGTACTTC. Translation gives CASSSSRVVETQYF. The genes are TRBV5-1 and TRBJ2-5; D remains ambiguous. The CDR3 is 14 residues long. Per germline, CDR1 SGHRS and CDR2 YFSETQ. The V and J ends lost 3 bases and 4 bases respectively, with 13 bases between them.

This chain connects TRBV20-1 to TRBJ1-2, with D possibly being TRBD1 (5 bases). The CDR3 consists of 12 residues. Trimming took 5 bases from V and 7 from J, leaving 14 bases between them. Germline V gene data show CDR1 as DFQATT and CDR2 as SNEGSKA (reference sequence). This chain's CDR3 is CSAASGDGGYTF. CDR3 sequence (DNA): TGCAGTGCTGCTTCCGGGGACGGTGGCTACACCTTC.

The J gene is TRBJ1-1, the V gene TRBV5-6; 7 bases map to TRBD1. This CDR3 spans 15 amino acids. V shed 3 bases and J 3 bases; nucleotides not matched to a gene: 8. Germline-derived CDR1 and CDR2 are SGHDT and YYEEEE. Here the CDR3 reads CASSSTDRADTEAFF. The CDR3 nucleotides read TGTGCCAGCAGCTCAACAGACAGGGCGGACACTGAAGCTTTCTTT.

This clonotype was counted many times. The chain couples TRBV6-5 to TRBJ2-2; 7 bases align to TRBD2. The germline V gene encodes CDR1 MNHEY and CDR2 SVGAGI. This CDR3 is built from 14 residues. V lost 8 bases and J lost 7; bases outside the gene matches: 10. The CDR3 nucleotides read TGTGCCAGCCGGGGGGATAAGAGGAACGGGGAGCTGTTTTTT. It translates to CASRGDKRNGELFF.

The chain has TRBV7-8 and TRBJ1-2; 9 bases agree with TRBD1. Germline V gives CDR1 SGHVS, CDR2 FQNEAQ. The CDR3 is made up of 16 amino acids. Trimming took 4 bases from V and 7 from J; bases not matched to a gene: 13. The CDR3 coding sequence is TGTGCCAGCAGCTCACGGGGGACAGGGACCGCTGGTGGCTACACCTTC. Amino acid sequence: CASSSRGTGTAGGYTF.

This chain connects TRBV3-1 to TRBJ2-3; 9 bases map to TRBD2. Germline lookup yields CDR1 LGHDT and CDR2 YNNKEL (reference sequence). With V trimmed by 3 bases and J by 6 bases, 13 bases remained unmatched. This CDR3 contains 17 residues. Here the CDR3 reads CASSHFGRSGGLDTQYF. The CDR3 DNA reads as TGTGCCAGCAGCCACTTCGGCAGGAGCGGGGGGCTGGATACGCAGTATTTT.

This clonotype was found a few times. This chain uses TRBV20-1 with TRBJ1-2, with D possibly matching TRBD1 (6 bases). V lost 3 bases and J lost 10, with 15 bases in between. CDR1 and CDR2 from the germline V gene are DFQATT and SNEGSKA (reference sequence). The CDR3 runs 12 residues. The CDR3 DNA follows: TGCAGTGCTAGTTTAGGGGGAAACATCTACACCTTC. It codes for CSASLGGNIYTF.

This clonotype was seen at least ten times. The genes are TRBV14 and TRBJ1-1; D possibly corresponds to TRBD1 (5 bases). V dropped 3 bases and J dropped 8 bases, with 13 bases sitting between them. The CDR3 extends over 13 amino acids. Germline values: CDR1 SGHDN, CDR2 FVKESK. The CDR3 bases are TGTGCCAGCAGCCAGAAACGTTGGGGCGAAGCTTTCTTT. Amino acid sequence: CASSQKRWGEAFF.

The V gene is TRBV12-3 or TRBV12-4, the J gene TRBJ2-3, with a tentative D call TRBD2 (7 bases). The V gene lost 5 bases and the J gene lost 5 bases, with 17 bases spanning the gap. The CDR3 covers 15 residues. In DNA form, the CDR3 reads TGTGCCAGCAGTAAGGAGGCGGGGGCTAGAGATACGCAGTATTTT. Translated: CASSKEAGARDTQYF.

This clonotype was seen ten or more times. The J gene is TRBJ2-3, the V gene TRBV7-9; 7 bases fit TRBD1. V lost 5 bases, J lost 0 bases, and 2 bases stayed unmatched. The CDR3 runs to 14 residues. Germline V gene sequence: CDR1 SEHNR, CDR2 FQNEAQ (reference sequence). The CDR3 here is CASSTQGSTDTQYF. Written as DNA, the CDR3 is TGTGCCAGCAGCACACAGGGGAGCACAGATACGCAGTATTTT.

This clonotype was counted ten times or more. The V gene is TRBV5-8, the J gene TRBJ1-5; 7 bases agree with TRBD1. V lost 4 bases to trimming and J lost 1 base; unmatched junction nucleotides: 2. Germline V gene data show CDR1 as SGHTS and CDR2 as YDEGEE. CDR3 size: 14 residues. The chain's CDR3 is CASSDRVSNQPQHF. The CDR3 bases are TGTGCCAGCAGCGACAGGGTGAGCAATCAGCCCCAGCATTTT.

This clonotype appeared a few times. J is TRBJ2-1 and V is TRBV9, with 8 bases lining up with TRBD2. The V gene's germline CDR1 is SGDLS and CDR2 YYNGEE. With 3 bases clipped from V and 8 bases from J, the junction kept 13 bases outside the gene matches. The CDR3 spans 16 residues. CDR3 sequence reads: CASSDSGARPRDEQFF. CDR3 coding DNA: TGTGCCAGCAGCGATAGCGGGGCCCGACCTCGGGATGAGCAGTTCTTC.

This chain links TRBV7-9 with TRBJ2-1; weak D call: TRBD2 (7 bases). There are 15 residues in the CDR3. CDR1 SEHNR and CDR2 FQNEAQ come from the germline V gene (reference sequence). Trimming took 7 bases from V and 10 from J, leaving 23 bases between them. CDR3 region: CASNTRGGPDREQFF. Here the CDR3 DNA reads TGTGCCAGCAACACGAGGGGGGGTCCTGATCGGGAGCAGTTCTTC.

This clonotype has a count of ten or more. CDR3 residues: CSVVASVSYGYTF. In DNA form, the CDR3 reads TGCAGCGTTGTTGCCAGTGTATCCTATGGCTACACCTTC. The chain links TRBV29-1 to TRBJ1-2; no clear D. The CDR3 length is 13 residues. Germline CDR1 is SQVTM and CDR2 is ANQGSEA. Deletions cut 4 bases from V and 4 bases from J, with 13 bases between.

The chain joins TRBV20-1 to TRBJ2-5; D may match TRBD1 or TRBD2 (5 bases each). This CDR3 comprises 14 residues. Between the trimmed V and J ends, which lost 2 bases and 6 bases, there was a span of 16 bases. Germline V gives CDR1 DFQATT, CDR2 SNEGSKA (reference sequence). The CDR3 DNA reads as TGCAGTGCTAGAAGGCAGGGAGAGGCAAAGACCCAGTACTTC. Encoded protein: CSARRQGEAKTQYF.